One and the same sample provided the 18 T cell receptor beta chains below, sequenced in a study of PD-1 blockade in classical Hodgkin lymphoma. Indicated time point: newly diagnosed, previously untreated cHL patient sample. Clones were sequenced by immunoSEQ multiplex PCR, and TCRdb holds only the in-frame ones, with some missing. The table lists 70,000 or so clones, over 90% of them singletons. Sequencing used peripheral blood mononuclear cells (PBMCs). These receptors came from a human donor with classical Hodgkin lymphoma.

The rearrangement joins TRBV5-1 to TRBJ1-5; 9 nucleotides match TRBD1. The CDR3 totals 18 residues. J gave up 1 base and V 4 bases, and 12 bases lay outside the gene matches. Germline CDR1 SGHRS, CDR2 YFSETQ. Here the CDR3 reads CASSTRSTGTGSNQPQHF. The CDR3 coding sequence is TGCGCCAGCAGCACACGCTCCACCGGGACAGGGAGCAATCAGCCCCAGCATTTT.

The sample holds a few counts of this clone. This chain joins TRBV27 and TRBJ2-7, with D uncertain. CDR3 length: 11 amino acids. V dropped 2 bases and J dropped 5 bases, with 4 bases sitting between them. Germline CDR1 is MNHEY and CDR2 is SMNVEV (reference sequence). CDR3 in amino acids: CASSLHDEQYF. The CDR3 DNA reads TGTGCCAGCAGTTTACACGACGAGCAGTACTTC.

This sequence joins TRBV5-1 and TRBJ2-3; D ambiguous. Germline CDR1 SGHRS, CDR2 YFSETQ. The germline V and J ends were trimmed by 5 bases and 2 bases, with 9 bases remaining between them. The CDR3 length is 13 residues. CDR3 sequence (DNA): TGCGCCAGCAGATCCTCTTTCACAGATACGCAGTATTTT. The encoded protein is CASRSSFTDTQYF.

The chain couples TRBV7-3 to TRBJ2-7; 9 nucleotides line up with TRBD2. Germline V CDR1 and CDR2: SGHTA, FQGTGA. The CDR3 contains 13 residues. V shed 5 bases and J 6 bases; nucleotides not matched to a gene: 5. The DNA of the CDR3 is TGTGCCAGCAGCCCGGGACTAGCTTTCGAGCAGTACTTC. This encodes CASSPGLAFEQYF.

Worth noting for this clone: Other nucleotide sequences from this sample produce the same CDR3. The CDR3 DNA sequence: TGTGCCAGCAGCGTGACTAGCGGCAACAATGAGCAGTTCTTC. This encodes CASSVTSGNNEQFF. The chain links TRBV9 to TRBJ2-1; TRBD2 matches at 9 bases. Germline-derived CDR1 and CDR2 are SGDLS and YYNGEE. The CDR3 has 14 amino acids. The trim removed 2 bases at V and 5 bases at J, leaving 2 bases unmatched. The variable domain in full, completed from reference TRBV9 and TRBJ2-1, reads DSGVTQTPKHLITATGQRVTLRCSPRSGDLSVYWYQQSLDQGLQFLIQYYNGEERAKGNILERFSAQQFPDLHSELNLSSLELGDSALYFCASSVTSGNNEQFFGPGTRLTVL.

This clone has just one count. This chain uses TRBV11-2 with TRBJ2-1; D might be TRBD1 or TRBD2, each matching 5 bases. The CDR3 sequence is 14 residues long. V was trimmed by 1 base and J by 3 bases, leaving 7 bases between them. Germline V CDR1 and CDR2: SGHAT, FQNNGV. DNA of the CDR3: TGTGCCAGCAGCTTAGGGGGGAGCTACAATGAGCAGTTCTTC. This sequence encodes CASSLGGSYNEQFF.

The J gene is TRBJ1-4, the V gene TRBV6-6; the match to TRBD1 covers 9 bases. V was pared by 6 bases and J by 15 bases, with 14 bases of the junction left unmatched. Germline V gene sequence: CDR1 MNHNY, CDR2 SVGAGI (reference sequence). The CDR3 runs 14 residues. CDR3 loop: CASSLPRDRARVFF. In DNA form, the CDR3 reads TGTGCCAGCAGCCTCCCCCGGGACAGGGCCCGGGTGTTTTTT.

The J gene is TRBJ2-7, the V gene TRBV19, with D possibly being TRBD1 (6 bases). The germline V gene has CDR1 LNHDA and CDR2 SQIVND (reference sequence). V lost 1 base and J 7 bases, leaving 17 bases between the germline ends. CDR3 size: 15 residues. CDR3 in amino acids: CASSIVGQRNHEQYF. In nucleotides, the CDR3 is TGTGCCAGTAGTATAGTAGGACAGCGGAACCATGAGCAGTACTTC.

This chain connects TRBV18 to TRBJ1-6, with a weak D call TRBD1 (6 bases). Trimming pared 3 bases from V and 9 bases from J, leaving 21 bases between. The CDR3 spans 17 residues. CDR1 and CDR2 (germline): KGHSH, LQKENI. The CDR3 is CASSPRETGTRASPLHF. For the CDR3, the DNA is TGTGCCAGCTCACCTAGGGAGACTGGGACAAGGGCTTCACCCCTCCACTTT.

This clone came up once. The chain links TRBV19 to TRBJ1-4; D may be TRBD1 (5 bases). CDR1 and CDR2 (germline): LNHDA, SQIVND (reference sequence). The V gene lost 5 bases and the J gene lost 5 bases, with 12 bases spanning the gap. The CDR3 loop spans 14 amino acids. The DNA of the CDR3 is TGTGCCAGTAGTGCCCAGGGAGGAAATGAAAAACTGTTTTTT. Amino acids: CASSAQGGNEKLFF. The whole variable domain, remainder taken from reference TRBV19 and TRBJ1-4, is DGGITQSPKYLFRKEGQNVTLSCEQNLNHDAMYWYRQDPGQGLRLIYYSQIVNDFQKGDIAEGYSVSREKKESFPLTVTSAQKNPTAFYLCASSAQGGNEKLFFGSGTQLSVL.

This clone came up a few times. The genes are TRBV9 and TRBJ2-2; D may be TRBD1 (6 bases). Trimming pared 3 bases from V and 9 bases from J, leaving 9 bases between. The CDR3 totals 12 residues. Germline V gene data show CDR1 as SGDLS and CDR2 as YYNGEE. CDR3 nucleotides: TGTGCCAGCAGCGGGGGGCCTAGGGAGCTGTTTTTT. Protein sequence: CASSGGPRELFF.

The chain is built from TRBV6-5 and TRBJ1-4; the D gene is possibly TRBD1 (5 bases). Between the trimmed V and J ends, which lost 0 bases and 7 bases, there was a span of 15 bases. Germline V gives CDR1 MNHEY, CDR2 SVGAGI. This CDR3 has 16 residues. The CDR3 loop reads CASSYSSSPGGEKLFF. In nucleotides, the CDR3 is TGTGCCAGCAGTTACTCGTCCTCGCCGGGGGGTGAAAAACTGTTTTTT.

The rearrangement uses TRBV6-4 and TRBJ2-1; 14 bases line up with TRBD2. Trimming at V came to 9 bases and at J to 9 bases, leaving 10 bases not matched to a gene. In germline, CDR1 is MRHNA, CDR2 SNTAGT. The CDR3 is made up of 15 amino acids. The CDR3 sequence is CASRRLAGGEGEQFF. CDR3 in DNA: TGTGCCAGTCGGAGACTAGCGGGAGGGGAGGGTGAGCAGTTCTTC.

The chain uses TRBV5-1 and TRBJ2-3; unclear D gene. CDR3 length: 15 amino acids. V was trimmed by 4 bases and J by 0 bases, leaving 12 bases between them. Looked up from germline, CDR1 is SGHRS and CDR2 is YFSETQ. The CDR3 DNA reads TGCGCCAGCAGCCCCGAAGGTTCTAGCACAGATACGCAGTATTTT. Residues: CASSPEGSSTDTQYF. Filled out from reference TRBV5-1 and TRBJ2-3, the complete variable domain reads KAGVTQTPRYLIKTRGQQVTLSCSPISGHRSVSWYQQTPGQGLQFLFEYFSETQRNKGNFPGRFSGRQFSNSRSEMNVSTLELGDSALYLCASSPEGSSTDTQYFGPGTRLTVL.

This clone is a singleton in its sample. The V gene is TRBV6-5, the J gene TRBJ1-2; D perhaps matches TRBD1 (5 bases). Trimming shortened V by 6 bases and J by 5 bases, and 16 bases separated the two germline ends. Germline CDR1 and CDR2: MNHEY and SVGAGI. The CDR3 loop spans 14 amino acids. The CDR3 DNA reads as TGTGCCAGCAGCCCCCCGGGGCGGCGTTATGGCTACACCTTC. Encoded protein: CASSPPGRRYGYTF.

V gene TRBV9 combines with J gene TRBJ1-1; D remains unclear. This CDR3 is 13 amino acids long. The germline V and J ends were trimmed by 0 bases and 1 base, with 4 bases remaining between them. Per germline, CDR1 SGDLS and CDR2 YYNGEE. The CDR3 DNA is TGTGCCAGCAGCGTAGATCAGAACACTGAAGCTTTCTTT. This codes for CASSVDQNTEAFF.

This chain connects TRBV28 to TRBJ2-3, with D perhaps matching TRBD1 or TRBD2 (6 bases each). Germline V gene lookup returns CDR1 MDHEN and CDR2 SYDVKM. The V end lost 6 bases, the J end lost 0 bases, and 16 bases lay between the germline ends. There are 16 residues in the CDR3. The CDR3 protein is CASSELGGPSTDTQYF. CDR3 nucleotides: TGTGCCAGCAGCGAACTCGGGGGCCCCAGCACAGATACGCAGTATTTT.

This clone showed up just once. The V call is TRBV11-2, the J call TRBJ2-1, with 7 bases matching TRBD2. Germline trimming cut 3 bases from V and 6 bases from J; bases unmatched to any gene: 5. Germline assignment: CDR1 SGHAT and CDR2 FQNNGV. The CDR3 consists of 14 residues. This CDR3 is CASSFRLAGNEQFF. The CDR3 DNA sequence: TGTGCCAGCAGCTTCCGACTAGCAGGCAATGAGCAGTTCTTC.